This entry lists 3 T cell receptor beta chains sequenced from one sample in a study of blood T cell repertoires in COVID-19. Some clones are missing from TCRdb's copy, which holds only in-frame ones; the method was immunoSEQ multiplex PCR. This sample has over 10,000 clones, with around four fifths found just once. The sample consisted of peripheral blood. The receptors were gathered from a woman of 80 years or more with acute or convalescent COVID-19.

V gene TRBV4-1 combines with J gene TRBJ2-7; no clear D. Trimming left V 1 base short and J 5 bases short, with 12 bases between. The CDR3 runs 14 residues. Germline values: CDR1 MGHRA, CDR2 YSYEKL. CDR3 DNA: TGCGCCAGCAGCCAAGTCCTGTTAGCCCACGAGCAGTACTTC. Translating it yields CASSQVLLAHEQYF.

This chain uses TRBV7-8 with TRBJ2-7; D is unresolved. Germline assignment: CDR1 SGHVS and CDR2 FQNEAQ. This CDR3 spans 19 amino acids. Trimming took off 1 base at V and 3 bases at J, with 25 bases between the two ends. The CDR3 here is CASSLGVFRLRGRGYEQYF. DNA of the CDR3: TGTGCCAGCAGCTTAGGAGTCTTCCGTCTACGAGGAAGAGGCTACGAGCAGTACTTC.

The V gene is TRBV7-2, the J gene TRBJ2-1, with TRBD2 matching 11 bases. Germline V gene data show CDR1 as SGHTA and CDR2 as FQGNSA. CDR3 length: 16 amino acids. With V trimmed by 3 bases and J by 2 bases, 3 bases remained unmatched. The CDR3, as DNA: TGTGCCAGCAGCTTTAGCGGGGGGGCCACCTACAATGAGCAGTTCTTC. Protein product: CASSFSGGATYNEQFF.